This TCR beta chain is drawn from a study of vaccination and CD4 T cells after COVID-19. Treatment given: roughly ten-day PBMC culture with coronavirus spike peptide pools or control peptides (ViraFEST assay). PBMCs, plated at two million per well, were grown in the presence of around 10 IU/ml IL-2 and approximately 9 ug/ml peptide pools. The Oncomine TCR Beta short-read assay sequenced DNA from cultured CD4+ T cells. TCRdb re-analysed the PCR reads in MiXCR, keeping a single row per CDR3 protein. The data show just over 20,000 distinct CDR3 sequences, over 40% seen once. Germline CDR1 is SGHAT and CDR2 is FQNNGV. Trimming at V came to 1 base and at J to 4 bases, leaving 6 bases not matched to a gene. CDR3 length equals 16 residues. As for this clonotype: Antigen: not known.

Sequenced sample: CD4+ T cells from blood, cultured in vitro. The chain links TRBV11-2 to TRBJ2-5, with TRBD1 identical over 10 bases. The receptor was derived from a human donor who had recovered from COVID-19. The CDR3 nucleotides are TGTGCCAGCAGCTTAGCGACAGGGGGCAGACGAGAGACCCAGTACTTC. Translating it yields CASSLATGGRRETQYF.